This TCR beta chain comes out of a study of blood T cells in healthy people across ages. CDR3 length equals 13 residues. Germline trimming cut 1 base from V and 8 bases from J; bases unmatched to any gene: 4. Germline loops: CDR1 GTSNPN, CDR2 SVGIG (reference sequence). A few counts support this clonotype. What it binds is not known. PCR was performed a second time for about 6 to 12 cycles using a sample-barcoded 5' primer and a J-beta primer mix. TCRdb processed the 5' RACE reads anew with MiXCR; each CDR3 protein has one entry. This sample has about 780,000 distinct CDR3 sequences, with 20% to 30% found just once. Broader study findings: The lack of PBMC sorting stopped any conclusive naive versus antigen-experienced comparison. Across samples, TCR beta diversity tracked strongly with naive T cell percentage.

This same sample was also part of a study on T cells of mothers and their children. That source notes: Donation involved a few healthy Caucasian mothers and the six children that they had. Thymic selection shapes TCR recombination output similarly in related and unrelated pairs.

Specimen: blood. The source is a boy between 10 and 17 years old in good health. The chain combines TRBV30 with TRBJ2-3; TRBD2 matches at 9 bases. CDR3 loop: CAWSGLAGTTQYF. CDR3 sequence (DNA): TGTGCCTGGAGTGGCCTAGCGGGGACTACGCAGTATTTT. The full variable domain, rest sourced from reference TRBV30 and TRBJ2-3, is SQTIHQWPATLVQPVGSPLSLECTVEGTSNPNLYWYRQAAGRGLQLLFYSVGIGQISSEVPQNLSASRPQDRQFILSSKKLLLSDSGFYLCAWSGLAGTTQYFGPGTRLTVL.